This TCR beta chain appears in the sequencing data of a study of beta chain features in type 1 diabetes. The investigators reverse transcribed all of the isolated RNA, so they sequenced expressed TCRB transcripts. The assay was immunoSEQ multiplex PCR, and TCRdb's table has in-frame clones only and misses some. The sample consists of 200,000 to 250,000 clones, under 70% of them appearing once. This clone was counted between two and nine times. The germline V gene has CDR1 SGHAT and CDR2 FQNNGV. V was clipped by 1 base and J by 7 bases, with 5 bases between them. The CDR3 spans 12 residues. This chain uses TRBV11-2 with TRBJ2-4, with D unresolved. Sequenced material: naive CD4+ T cells from blood. The TCR sequence derives from a man aged 25 to 40 in good health. The CDR3 is CASSLGGNIQYF. The CDR3, as DNA: TGTGCCAGCAGCTTAGGCGGCAACATTCAGTACTTC.